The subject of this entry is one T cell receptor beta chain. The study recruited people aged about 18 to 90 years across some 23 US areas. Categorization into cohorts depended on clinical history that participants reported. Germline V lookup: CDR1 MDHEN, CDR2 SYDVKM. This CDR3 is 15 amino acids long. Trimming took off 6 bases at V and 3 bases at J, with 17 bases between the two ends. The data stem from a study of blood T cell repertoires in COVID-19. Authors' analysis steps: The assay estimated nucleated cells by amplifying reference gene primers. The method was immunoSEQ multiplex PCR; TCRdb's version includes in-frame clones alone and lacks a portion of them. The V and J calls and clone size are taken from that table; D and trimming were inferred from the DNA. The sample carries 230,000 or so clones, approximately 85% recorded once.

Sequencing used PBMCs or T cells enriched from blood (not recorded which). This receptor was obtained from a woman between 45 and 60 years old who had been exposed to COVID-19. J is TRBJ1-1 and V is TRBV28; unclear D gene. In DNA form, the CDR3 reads TGTGCCAGCAGCGGTAGAAGGGAGGCGGACACTGAAGCTTTCTTT. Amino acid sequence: CASSGRREADTEAFF. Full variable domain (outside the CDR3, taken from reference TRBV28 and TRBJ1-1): DVKVTQSSRYLVKRTGEKVFLECVQDMDHENMFWYRQDPGLGLRLIYFSYDVKMKEKGDIPEGYSVSREKKERFSLILESASTNQTSMYLCASSGRREADTEAFFGQGTRLTVV.